Shown below are 22 T cell receptor beta chains from a single sample sequenced in a study of patients and donors after allogeneic stem cell transplantation. TCRdb called the RT-PCR reads again in MiXCR, with one record for every CDR3 protein. Here the sample spans approximately 210,000 distinct CDR3 sequences, around two fifths being singletons. Sequenced input: blood, either unsorted or a sorted T cell fraction (not recorded which). The receptors derive from a human donor who was either an allogeneic HSCT recipient or a stem cell or donor lymphocyte infusion donor (not recorded which). It is not recorded whose cells these are; they may come from a transplant donor.

The chain joins TRBV20-1 to TRBJ1-5; D may be TRBD1 (5 bases). Between the trimmed V and J ends, which lost 6 bases and 9 bases, there was a span of 21 bases. CDR1 DFQATT and CDR2 SNEGSKA come from the germline V gene (reference sequence). The CDR3 loop spans 14 amino acids. The CDR3 nucleotides are TGCAGTGCCGCCGGCGACAGCGTTCGGAGGCCCCAGCATTTT. Translation: CSAAGDSVRRPQHF.

V is TRBV28 and J is TRBJ2-7; D might be TRBD1 (6 bases). Germline CDR1 and CDR2: MDHEN and SYDVKM. V was pared by 4 bases and J by 6 bases, with 16 bases between. CDR3 length: 14 amino acids. CDR3 coding DNA: TGTGCCAGCAGTTCAGGGGACCTAGTATTCGAGCAGTACTTC. This sequence encodes CASSSGDLVFEQYF.

This clonotype occurred a few times. The V call is TRBV20-1, the J call TRBJ1-2; no reliable D call. From germline, CDR1 is DFQATT and CDR2 SNEGSKA (reference sequence). Between the trimmed V and J ends, which lost 1 base and 8 bases, there was a span of 5 bases. The CDR3 extends over 10 amino acids. The CDR3 DNA sequence: TGCAGTGCTAGAGGGGGAGGCTACACCTTC. Its protein is CSARGGGYTF.

V usage is TRBV2 and J usage is TRBJ1-5; possible D gene TRBD1, 6 bases. This CDR3 comprises 17 residues. Germline CDR1 reads SNHLY; CDR2 reads FYNNEI. V was cut by 7 bases and J by 4 bases, with 23 bases left in between. The CDR3 sequence: CASIPGGAGARNQPQHF. Written as DNA, the CDR3 is TGTGCCAGCATTCCCGGGGGGGCAGGAGCTCGGAATCAGCCCCAGCATTTT.

This clonotype has more than one count but fewer than ten. This chain links TRBV24-1 with TRBJ2-2; D uncertain. The CDR3 contains 15 residues. From germline, CDR1 is KGHDR and CDR2 SFDVKD. V was pared by 0 bases and J by 1 base, with 5 bases between. CDR3 loop: CATSDLSRNTGELFF. The CDR3 DNA reads TGTGCCACCAGTGATTTGTCGCGGAACACCGGGGAGCTGTTTTTT.

The chain has TRBV9 and TRBJ2-7; D is possibly TRBD1 or TRBD2 (5 bases each). The V gene lost 0 bases and the J gene lost 2 bases, with 6 bases spanning the gap. CDR3 size: 13 residues. Germline V CDR1 and CDR2: SGDLS, YYNGEE. The CDR3 loop is CASSVGGPYEQYF. For the CDR3, the DNA is TGTGCCAGCAGCGTAGGGGGACCCTACGAGCAGTACTTC.

The chain links TRBV3-1 to TRBJ2-2; unclear D gene. CDR1 and CDR2 from the germline V gene are LGHDT and YNNKEL (reference sequence). V lost 4 bases to trimming and J lost 0 bases, with 12 bases between them. The CDR3 length is 16 residues. This CDR3 reads CASSLRRSANTGELFF. The CDR3 coding sequence is TGTGCCAGCAGCCTCCGACGGTCCGCGAACACCGGGGAGCTGTTTTTT.

This clonotype was observed a handful of times. This CDR3 is CASSISREFEQYF. The DNA for the CDR3 is TGCGCCAGCAGCATATCGCGGGAGTTCGAGCAGTACTTC. The rearrangement joins TRBV5-1 to TRBJ2-7; TRBD2 matches 7 bases. The CDR3 is 13 amino acids. J was trimmed by 6 bases and V by 4 bases; bases with no gene match: 7. Germline V gene data show CDR1 as SGHRS and CDR2 as YFSETQ.

This rearrangement joins TRBV20-1 to TRBJ2-3, with 7 bases identical to TRBD2. V trimming: 4 bases; J trimming: 3 bases; junction bases outside the gene matches: 7. Germline V gene sequence: CDR1 DFQATT, CDR2 SNEGSKA (reference sequence). CDR3 size: 14 residues. The CDR3 protein is CSANLGGSTDTQYF. Here the CDR3 DNA reads TGCAGTGCTAACTTGGGCGGGAGTACAGATACGCAGTATTTT.

This clonotype occurred a few times. The rearrangement links TRBV29-1 to TRBJ1-3; no firm D call. Germline V gives CDR1 SQVTM, CDR2 ANQGSEA. With 3 bases removed from V and 0 bases from J, the gap between germline ends came to 9 bases. The CDR3 runs 14 residues. The CDR3 region has the DNA TGCAGCGTTGACGAGGGCTACTCTGGAAACACCATATATTTT. Its protein is CSVDEGYSGNTIYF.

This chain connects TRBV7-9 to TRBJ1-2; D perhaps matches TRBD1 (6 bases). Between the trimmed V and J ends, which lost 5 bases and 3 bases, there was a span of 13 bases. The CDR3 length is 14 residues. Per the germline V gene, CDR1 is SEHNR and CDR2 is FQNEAQ (reference sequence). The DNA for the CDR3 is TGTGCCAGCAGCCCTCGGACAGACTACTATGGCTACACCTTC. Translation gives CASSPRTDYYGYTF. Complete variable domain (other parts from reference TRBV7-9 and TRBJ1-2): DTGVSQNPRHKITKRGQNVTFRCDPISEHNRLYWYRQTLGQGPEFLTYFQNEAQLEKSRLLSDRFSAERPKGSFSTLEIQRTEQGDSAMYLCASSPRTDYYGYTFGSGTRLTVV.

This clonotype was observed once. The chain couples TRBV6-5 to TRBJ1-4, with unresolved D. The V gene lost 2 bases and the J gene lost 10 bases, with 14 bases spanning the gap. CDR1 is MNHEY, CDR2 SVGAGI, per germline. This CDR3 region has 14 residues. CDR3 residues: CASSYGEGPGKLFF. The CDR3 nucleotides are TGTGCCAGCAGTTACGGGGAAGGACCGGGAAAACTGTTTTTT.

A few counts support this clonotype. This CDR3 reads CASSLVAFEAFF. Written as DNA, the CDR3 is TGTGCCAGCAGTTTGGTCGCGTTTGAAGCTTTCTTT. The V and J genes are TRBV12-3 or TRBV12-4 and TRBJ1-1; no firm D call. V lost 3 bases to trimming and J lost 7 bases, with 9 bases between them. This CDR3 spans 12 amino acids.

This clonotype was seen more than once but under ten times. The chain links TRBV18 to TRBJ1-2; no reliable D call. Germline V gives CDR1 KGHSH, CDR2 LQKENI. Trimming left V 6 bases short and J 7 bases short, with 15 bases between. This CDR3 has 13 residues. CDR3 residues: CASSPATDSGYTF. CDR3 bases: TGTGCCAGCTCCCCTGCAACAGACTCTGGCTACACCTTC. The complete variable domain, with remaining parts taken from reference TRBV18 and TRBJ1-2, reads NAGVMQNPRHLVRRRGQEARLRCSPMKGHSHVYWYRQLPEEGLKFMVYLQKENIIDESGMPKERFSAEFPKEGPSILRIQQVVRGDSAAYFCASSPATDSGYTFGSGTRLTVV.

This clonotype was observed a few times. The rearrangement links TRBV6-2 or TRBV6-3 to TRBJ1-5, with D hard to call. V was cut by 2 bases and J by 11 bases, with 7 bases left in between. The germline CDR1 and CDR2 sequences are MNHEY and SVGEGT. The CDR3 sequence is 11 residues long. Here the CDR3 reads CASSYGGSQHF. The CDR3 DNA is TGTGCCAGCAGTTACGGCGGGTCCCAGCATTTT.

This clonotype was counted only a few times. The chain links TRBV12-3 or TRBV12-4 to TRBJ1-6; no clear D. Deletions cut 3 bases from V and 6 bases from J, with 3 bases between. The CDR3 loop spans 12 amino acids. DNA of the CDR3: TGTGCCAGCAGTTTTAGTAATTCACCCCTCCACTTT. Amino acid sequence: CASSFSNSPLHF.

This clonotype has just a few counts. The chain couples TRBV28 to TRBJ1-5, with D perhaps matching TRBD1 (5 bases). The CDR3 totals 15 residues. The germline V gene encodes CDR1 MDHEN and CDR2 SYDVKM. V shed 5 bases and J shed 5 bases, with 16 bases lying between them. As DNA, the CDR3 is TGTGCCAGCAGTCAACCCGGGACGGTCGATCAGCCCCAGCATTTT. Amino acid sequence: CASSQPGTVDQPQHF.

CDR3 sequence reads: CASSVDPLRSGNTIYF. CDR3 sequence (DNA): TGTGCCAGCAGCGTCGATCCCCTCCGTTCTGGAAACACCATATATTTT. This sequence joins TRBV9 and TRBJ1-3; D uncertain. CDR3 length: 16 amino acids. The ends were cut back, 2 bases at V and 1 base at J, with 13 bases in the middle. CDR1 is SGDLS and CDR2 is YYNGEE in the germline V gene. Supplemented by reference TRBV9 and TRBJ1-3, the full variable domain reads DSGVTQTPKHLITATGQRVTLRCSPRSGDLSVYWYQQSLDQGLQFLIQYYNGEERAKGNILERFSAQQFPDLHSELNLSSLELGDSALYFCASSVDPLRSGNTIYFGEGSWLTVV.

This clonotype was seen a handful of times. The V call is TRBV18, the J call TRBJ1-5, with D possibly TRBD1 on 5 matching bases. This CDR3 spans 15 amino acids. V lost 3 bases to trimming and J lost 3 bases, with 12 bases between them. Per germline, CDR1 KGHSH and CDR2 LQKENI. This chain's CDR3 is CASSPGDFSNQPQHF. The DNA of the CDR3 is TGTGCCAGCTCACCCGGGGACTTTTCCAATCAGCCCCAGCATTTT.

CDR3 DNA sequence: TGTGCCAGCAGCCTCAGCCTGGTTTTGGATCAGCCCCAGCATTTT. Translated: CASSLSLVLDQPQHF. This sequence joins TRBV7-2 and TRBJ1-5; D gene uncertain. Germline V lookup: CDR1 SGHTA, CDR2 FQGNSA. The CDR3 covers 15 residues. Between the trimmed V and J ends, which lost 5 bases and 5 bases, there was a span of 16 bases.

This clonotype was counted once. This sequence joins TRBV12-3 or TRBV12-4 and TRBJ1-3; 8 positions match TRBD1. Trimming at V came to 5 bases and at J to 4 bases, leaving 7 bases not matched to a gene. This CDR3 comprises 15 residues. This chain's CDR3 is CASSLGQGGGNTIYF. The CDR3 DNA reads TGTGCCAGCAGTCTCGGACAGGGTGGGGGAAACACCATATATTTT.

The V gene is TRBV12-3 or TRBV12-4, the J gene TRBJ2-5, with D perhaps matching TRBD2 (6 bases). This CDR3 is 15 amino acids long. V was clipped by 1 base and J by 5 bases, with 14 bases between them. The CDR3 protein is CASSLVPGETETQYF. CDR3 bases: TGTGCCAGCAGTTTAGTTCCGGGGGAGACGGAGACCCAGTACTTC.